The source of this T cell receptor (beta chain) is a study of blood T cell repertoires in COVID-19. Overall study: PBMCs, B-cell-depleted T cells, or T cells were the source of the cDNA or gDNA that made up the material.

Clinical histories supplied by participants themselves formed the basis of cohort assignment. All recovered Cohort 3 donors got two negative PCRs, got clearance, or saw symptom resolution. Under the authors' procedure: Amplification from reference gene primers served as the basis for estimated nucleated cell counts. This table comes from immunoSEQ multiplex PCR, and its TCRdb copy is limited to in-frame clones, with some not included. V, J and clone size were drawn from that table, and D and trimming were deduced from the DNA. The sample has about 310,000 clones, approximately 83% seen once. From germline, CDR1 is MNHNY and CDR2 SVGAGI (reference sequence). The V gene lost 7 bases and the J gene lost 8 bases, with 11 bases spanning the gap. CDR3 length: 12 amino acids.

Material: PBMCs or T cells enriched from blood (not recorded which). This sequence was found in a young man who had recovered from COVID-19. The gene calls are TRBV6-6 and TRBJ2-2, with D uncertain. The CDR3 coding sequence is TGTGCCAGCACTTTATTACATGGGGAGCTGTTTTTT. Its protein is CASTLLHGELFF.